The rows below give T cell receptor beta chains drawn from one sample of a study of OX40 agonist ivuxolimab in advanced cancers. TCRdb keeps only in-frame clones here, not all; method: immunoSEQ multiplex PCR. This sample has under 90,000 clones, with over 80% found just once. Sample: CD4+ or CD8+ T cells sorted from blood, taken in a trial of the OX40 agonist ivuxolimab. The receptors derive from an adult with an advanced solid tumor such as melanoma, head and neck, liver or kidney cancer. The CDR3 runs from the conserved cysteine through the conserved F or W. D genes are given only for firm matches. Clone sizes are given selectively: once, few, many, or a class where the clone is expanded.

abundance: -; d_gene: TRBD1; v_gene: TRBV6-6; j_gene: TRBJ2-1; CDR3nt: TGTGCCAGCAGTGGGACAGGGGGGTACAATGAGCAGTTCTTC; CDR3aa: CASSGTGGYNEQFF
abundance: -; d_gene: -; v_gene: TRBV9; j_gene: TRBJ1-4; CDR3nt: TGTGCCAGCAGCGTAGGGGTAGGGGAAAAACTGTTTTTT; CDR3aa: CASSVGVGEKLFF
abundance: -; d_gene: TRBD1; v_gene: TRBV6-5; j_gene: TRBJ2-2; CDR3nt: TGTGCCAGCGGCTGGACAGGGATCCTAACCGGGGAGCTGTTTTTT; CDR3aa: CASGWTGILTGELFF
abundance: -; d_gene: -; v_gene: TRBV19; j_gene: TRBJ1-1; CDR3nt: TGTGCCAGTAGCCGGCGACATCAGGGAAACACTGAAGCTTTCTTT; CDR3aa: CASSRRHQGNTEAFF
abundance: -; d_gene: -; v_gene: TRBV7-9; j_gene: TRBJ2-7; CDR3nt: TGTGCCAGCAGCTTGTCAGGGTACGAGCAGTACTTC; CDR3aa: CASSLSGYEQYF
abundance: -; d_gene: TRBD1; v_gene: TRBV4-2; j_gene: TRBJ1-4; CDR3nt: TGTGCCAGCAGCCAGGGACAGGGAGGGGCGACTAATGAAAAACTGTTTTTT; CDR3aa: CASSQGQGGATNEKLFF
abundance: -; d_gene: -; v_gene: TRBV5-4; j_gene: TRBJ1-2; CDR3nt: TGTGCCAGCAGCCTCTGGACAGACTCTAACTATGGCTACACCTTC; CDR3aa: CASSLWTDSNYGYTF
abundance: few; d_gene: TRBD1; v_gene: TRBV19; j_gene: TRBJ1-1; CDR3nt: TGTGCCAGTAGTAGGGACAGTCAGGCTGAAGCTTTCTTT; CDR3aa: CASSRDSQAEAFF
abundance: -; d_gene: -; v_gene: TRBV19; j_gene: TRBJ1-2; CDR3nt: TGTGCCAGCCGTCCTTTTCCCCGGACCCATCAGCACTGGGGTGGCTACACCTTC; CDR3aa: CASRPFPRTHQHWGGYTF
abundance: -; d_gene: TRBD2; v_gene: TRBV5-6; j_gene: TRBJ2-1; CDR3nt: TGTGCCAGCAGCTCCAGTGGGGGGGTTGTTTCGCGGGAGCAGTTCTTC; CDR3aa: CASSSSGGVVSREQFF
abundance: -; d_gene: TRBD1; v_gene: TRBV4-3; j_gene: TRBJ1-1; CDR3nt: TGCGCCAGCAGTAAAAGGGGGCAGGGAGGTGGGGACACTGAAGCTTTCTTT; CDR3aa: CASSKRGQGGGDTEAFF
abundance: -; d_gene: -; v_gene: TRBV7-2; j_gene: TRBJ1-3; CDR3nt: TGTGCCAGCAGCGATAGACCGAACTCTGGAAACACCATATATTTT; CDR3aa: CASSDRPNSGNTIYF
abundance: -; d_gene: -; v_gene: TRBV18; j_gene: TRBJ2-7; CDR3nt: TGTGCCAGCTCACCACCGGTAAGGGGACGATACGAGCAGTACTTC; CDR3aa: CASSPPVRGRYEQYF
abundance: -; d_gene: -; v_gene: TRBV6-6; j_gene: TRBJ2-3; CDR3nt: TGTGCCAGCAGTTACAGAATATCAGATACGCAGTATTTT; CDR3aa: CASSYRISDTQYF
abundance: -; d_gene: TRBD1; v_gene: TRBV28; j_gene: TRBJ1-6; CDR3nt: TGTGCCAGCAGTACCACGGGCCCACAGGGGGCTCGATCACCCCTCCACTTT; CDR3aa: CASSTTGPQGARSPLHF